This passage covers 20 T cell receptor beta chains from one sample sequenced in a study of cytomegalovirus exposure and HLA in healthy donors. A multiplex PCR was run with 60 Vbeta primers and 13 Jbeta primers. Method: immunoSEQ multiplex PCR; TCRdb's copy keeps in-frame clones and lacks some. This table lists tens of thousands of clones. The sequencing sample was made of PBMCs. The receptors were gathered from a young woman in good health and CMV-seronegative.

The chain has TRBV4-2 and TRBJ1-1; TRBD1 aligns across 7 bases. The CDR3 is 13 amino acids. Germline V gene data show CDR1 as LGHNA and CDR2 as YNFKEQ. J lost 6 bases, V lost 0 bases, and 1 base had no gene match. The CDR3 DNA follows: TGTGCCAGCAGCCAAGACCAGGGGGCTGAAGCTTTCTTT. It yields the protein CASSQDQGAEAFF.

The V gene is TRBV30, the J gene TRBJ2-7; a weak D match, TRBD2 (6 bases). With 0 bases removed from V and 3 bases from J, the gap between germline ends came to 9 bases. Germline V gene data show CDR1 as GTSNPN and CDR2 as SVGIG (reference sequence). The CDR3 contains 13 residues. The CDR3 is CAWSVGSGYEQYF. CDR3 in DNA: TGTGCCTGGAGTGTAGGTAGCGGCTACGAGCAGTACTTC.

The chain is built from TRBV18 and TRBJ1-2; 8 nucleotides line up with TRBD1. The CDR3 has 16 amino acids. V shed 3 bases, J shed 0 bases, and the junction held 6 bases outside the gene matches. The germline CDR1 and CDR2 sequences are KGHSH and LQKENI. Written as DNA, the CDR3 is TGTGCCAGCTCACCGCGGACAGGGCTAACTAACTATGGCTACACCTTC. It translates to CASSPRTGLTNYGYTF.

The chain has TRBV30 and TRBJ1-2, with 8 nucleotides matching TRBD1. The CDR3 consists of 15 residues. Trimming took 8 bases from V and 2 from J; bases not matched to a gene: 13. Germline values: CDR1 GTSNPN, CDR2 SVGIG (reference sequence). The CDR3, as DNA: TGTGCCGGGAATCAAAGACAGGGGAGAAACTATGGCTACACCTTC. This gives the protein CAGNQRQGRNYGYTF.

The V call is TRBV18, the J call TRBJ2-3; D is unresolved. The ends were cut back, 3 bases at V and 10 bases at J, with 14 bases in the middle. The CDR3 length is 13 residues. The germline V gene encodes CDR1 KGHSH and CDR2 LQKENI. The CDR3 protein is CASSPNSDEAQYF. The CDR3 DNA reads TGTGCCAGCTCACCTAACTCTGACGAGGCGCAGTATTTT.

This chain connects TRBV19 to TRBJ1-5, with D possibly being TRBD1 (6 bases). In germline, CDR1 is LNHDA, CDR2 SQIVND (reference sequence). Trimming shortened V by 3 bases and J by 0 bases, and 12 bases separated the two germline ends. There are 16 residues in the CDR3. CDR3 bases: TGTGCCAGTAGTATTCAGGGGACAAATAGCAATCAGCCCCAGCATTTT. Protein sequence: CASSIQGTNSNQPQHF.

The chain recombines TRBV5-1 with TRBJ2-6; weak D call: TRBD2 (6 bases). The CDR3 contains 18 residues. V was trimmed by 2 bases and J by 0 bases, leaving 15 bases between them. Germline CDR1 and CDR2: SGHRS and YFSETQ. The CDR3 nucleotides read TGCGCCAGCAGCTTTACAGAGACTAGAGCCTCTGGGGCCAACGTCCTGACTTTC. It specifies CASSFTETRASGANVLTF. Full variable domain (remainder filled in from reference TRBV5-1 and TRBJ2-6): KAGVTQTPRYLIKTRGQQVTLSCSPISGHRSVSWYQQTPGQGLQFLFEYFSETQRNKGNFPGRFSGRQFSNSRSEMNVSTLELGDSALYLCASSFTETRASGANVLTFGAGSRLTVL.

The chain is built from TRBV6-1 and TRBJ2-7; D perhaps matches TRBD1 (5 bases). This CDR3 is built from 14 residues. In germline, CDR1 is MNHNS, CDR2 SASEGT. With 6 bases removed from V and 2 bases from J, the gap between germline ends came to 14 bases. CDR3 in DNA: TGTGCCAGCAGCATTGGACATAGTGCCTACGAGCAGTACTTC. Translating gives CASSIGHSAYEQYF.

The chain couples TRBV7-8 to TRBJ2-5; 7 nucleotides agree with TRBD1. The CDR3 loop spans 14 amino acids. Germline trimming cut 5 bases from V and 4 bases from J; bases unmatched to any gene: 7. The germline CDR1 and CDR2 sequences are SGHVS and FQNEAQ. The chain's CDR3 is CASSPGPGGETQYF. DNA for the CDR3: TGTGCCAGCAGCCCCGGACCAGGGGGAGAGACCCAGTACTTC. Filled out from reference TRBV7-8 and TRBJ2-5, the complete variable domain reads GAGVSQSPRYKVAKRGQDVALRCDPISGHVSLFWYQQALGQGPEFLTYFQNEAQLDKSGLPSDRFFAERPEGSVSTLKIQRTQQEDSAVYLCASSPGPGGETQYFGPGTRLLVL.

The J gene is TRBJ2-7, the V gene TRBV5-4, with TRBD2 identical over 8 bases. The CDR3 is 14 residues long. The V segment lost 5 bases and the J segment 2 bases; nucleotides outside the gene matches: 6. CDR1 and CDR2 (germline): SGHNT, YYREEE (reference sequence). CDR3 nucleotides: TGTGCCAGCAGTTACGGGAGGGGGGCCTACGAGCAGTACTTC. It is translated as CASSYGRGAYEQYF.

The chain joins TRBV2 to TRBJ2-7, with 8 bases aligning to TRBD2. V lost 1 base to trimming and J lost 2 bases; unmatched junction nucleotides: 7. Germline assignment: CDR1 SNHLY and CDR2 FYNNEI. This CDR3 contains 16 residues. CDR3 residues: CASSEGKAGVAYEQYF. The DNA of the CDR3 is TGTGCCAGCAGTGAAGGAAAAGCGGGAGTCGCCTACGAGCAGTACTTC. Looking up the rest from reference TRBV2 and TRBJ2-7 gives the full variable domain: EPEVTQTPSHQVTQMGQEVILRCVPISNHLYFYWYRQILGQKVEFLVSFYNNEISEKSEIFDDQFSVERPDGSNFTLKIRSTKLEDSAMYFCASSEGKAGVAYEQYFGPGTRLTVT.

V usage is TRBV7-9 and J usage is TRBJ2-3, with 12 bases that match TRBD2. CDR3 length: 18 amino acids. Germline trimming cut 4 bases from V and 0 bases from J; bases unmatched to any gene: 8. Germline V gene lookup returns CDR1 SEHNR and CDR2 FQNEAQ (reference sequence). The CDR3 sequence: CASSSPVGTSGSTDTQYF. CDR3 coding DNA: TGTGCCAGCAGCTCGCCGGTTGGGACTAGCGGGAGCACAGATACGCAGTATTTT.

The chain has TRBV5-6 and TRBJ2-7, with D hard to call. V was shortened by 0 bases and J by 4 bases, with 8 bases between the two germline ends. The CDR3 is 13 amino acids. Per the germline V gene, CDR1 is SGHDT and CDR2 is YYEEEE. CDR3 bases: TGTGCCAGCAGCTTGGACAAACCGTACGAGCAGTACTTC. It encodes CASSLDKPYEQYF.

The V gene is TRBV10-1, the J gene TRBJ2-5; a weak D match, TRBD2 (7 bases). This CDR3 has 14 amino acids. V was clipped by 8 bases and J by 1 base, with 14 bases between them. Germline loops: CDR1 WNHNN, CDR2 SYGVQD (reference sequence). DNA for the CDR3: TGCGCCAGCTCCCGAGGGGGGGCCCAAGAGACCCAGTACTTC. This sequence encodes CASSRGGAQETQYF.

The chain combines TRBV29-1 with TRBJ1-2; no clear D. V shed 2 bases and J shed 5 bases, with 18 bases lying between them. Per the germline V gene, CDR1 is SQVTM and CDR2 is ANQGSEA. This CDR3 spans 15 amino acids. The CDR3 is CSVETPGSSRYGYTF. CDR3 DNA sequence: TGCAGCGTTGAAACCCCAGGCAGCTCAAGATATGGCTACACCTTC.

This chain uses TRBV5-1 with TRBJ1-5, with 7 bases lining up with TRBD1. Germline trimming cut 0 bases from V and 7 bases from J; bases unmatched to any gene: 4. CDR1 is SGHRS, CDR2 YFSETQ, per germline. The CDR3 length is 14 residues. CDR3 protein: CASSLVAGGQPQHF. Here the CDR3 DNA reads TGCGCCAGCAGCTTGGTGGCAGGGGGACAGCCCCAGCATTTT.

The genes are TRBV29-1 and TRBJ1-1, with 9 bases lining up with TRBD1. This CDR3 contains 15 residues. Germline values: CDR1 SQVTM, CDR2 ANQGSEA. V was pared by 3 bases and J by 5 bases, with 10 bases of the junction left unmatched. DNA of the CDR3: TGCAGCGTTGATGGGGGGACAGGGCGGGGAACTGAAGCTTTCTTT. Amino acid sequence: CSVDGGTGRGTEAFF.

This chain joins TRBV19 and TRBJ1-2; maybe TRBD1 (5 bases). V lost 9 bases and J 2 bases, leaving 10 bases between the germline ends. Germline CDR1 LNHDA, CDR2 SQIVND (reference sequence). This CDR3 contains 12 residues. The CDR3 DNA sequence: TGTGCCAGCGCCCAGGGAAACTATGGCTACACCTTC. Translating it yields CASAQGNYGYTF.

The chain carries TRBV5-6 and TRBJ1-2; D may be TRBD1 (6 bases). Germline V lookup: CDR1 SGHDT, CDR2 YYEEEE. V lost 4 bases and J lost 4, with 8 bases in between. The CDR3 runs 12 residues. In DNA, the CDR3 is TGTGCCAGCAGCCCAGGGGTCTATGGCTACACCTTC. It is translated as CASSPGVYGYTF.

J is TRBJ2-7 and V is TRBV7-9; a possible D gene is TRBD2 (5 bases). CDR1 is SEHNR and CDR2 is FQNEAQ in the germline V gene (reference sequence). This CDR3 spans 11 amino acids. Between the trimmed V and J ends, which lost 3 bases and 6 bases, there was a span of 6 bases. CDR3 loop: CASSLAGEQYF. CDR3 nucleotides: TGTGCCAGCAGCTTGGCGGGCGAGCAGTACTTC.